Following are 6 T cell receptor beta chains from one sample sequenced in a study of Ad26.COV2.S vaccination and SARS-CoV-2 variants. Sample treatment: over 15 received Ad26.COV2.S at low or high dose, single or two shots; 5 received placebo; per-sample allocation not given. Specimens were obtained on day 63 following the first vaccine or placebo injection. Sequencing was performed with immunoSEQ multiplex PCR; in TCRdb, only in-frame clones are kept and a portion is missing. The sample shows 350,000 to 500,000 clones, 90% of them seen only once. Source: peripheral blood, taken in a trial of Ad26.COV2.S vaccine versus placebo. Source of these receptors: a person between 18 and 60 years old who received the Ad26.COV2.S COVID-19 vaccine or a placebo.

About this clone itself: Other DNA sequences within the sample encode an identical CDR3. The V and J genes are TRBV20-1 and TRBJ1-5; D is undetermined. The CDR3 contains 11 residues. The germline V gene encodes CDR1 DFQATT and CDR2 SNEGSKA (reference sequence). The ends were cut back, 1 base at V and 5 bases at J, with 3 bases in the middle. CDR3 sequence reads: CSARGDQPQHF. CDR3 DNA sequence: TGCAGTGCTAGAGGGGATCAGCCCCAGCATTTT.

This clone was counted once. This chain links TRBV28 with TRBJ1-1, with 10 bases fitting TRBD1. CDR3 length: 15 residues. CDR1 is MDHEN, CDR2 SYDVKM, per germline. Unmatched junction bases numbered 4, after V lost 5 bases and J lost 1 base. DNA of the CDR3: TGTGCCAGCAGTCCCAGACAGGGGGCGAACACTGAAGCTTTCTTT. Protein product: CASSPRQGANTEAFF.

The chain links TRBV15 to TRBJ1-5, with D hard to call. The germline CDR1 and CDR2 sequences are LNHNV and YYDKDF (reference sequence). Trimming cost V 0 bases and J 4 bases, with 10 bases left between them. The CDR3 is made up of 15 amino acids. The CDR3 loop is CATSRDVAGNQPQHF. The CDR3, as DNA: TGTGCCACCAGCAGAGATGTGGCAGGAAATCAGCCCCAGCATTTT.

The rearrangement links TRBV28 to TRBJ1-5; unclear D gene. The length of the CDR3 is 13 residues. CDR1 is MDHEN, CDR2 SYDVKM, per germline. Trimming took off 4 bases at V and 7 bases at J, with 11 bases between the two ends. The CDR3 region is CASSWRLGQPQHF. Here the CDR3 DNA reads TGTGCCAGCAGTTGGAGGCTCGGGCAGCCCCAGCATTTT.

This chain uses TRBV28 with TRBJ2-7, with 10 positions matching TRBD1. The ends lost 4 bases at V and 5 bases at J; junction bases unmatched: 11. CDR1 is MDHEN and CDR2 is SYDVKM in the germline V gene. The CDR3 is 16 amino acids. The CDR3 nucleotides are TGTGCCAGCAGTTCCCCCCTCGGGGACAGGGGTCACGAGCAGTACTTC. Protein product: CASSSPLGDRGHEQYF.

The chain recombines TRBV6-5 with TRBJ2-5; the D gene is possibly TRBD1 (6 bases). V was cut by 6 bases and J by 1 base, with 15 bases left in between. The CDR3 is made up of 15 amino acids. Germline-derived CDR1 and CDR2 are MNHEY and SVGAGI. The CDR3 spells CASRRSWGPQETQYF. For the CDR3, the DNA is TGTGCCAGCAGGCGAAGTTGGGGGCCCCAAGAGACCCAGTACTTC.